This TCR beta chain was captured in a study of response to subunit inactivated influenza vaccine. TCRdb passed the RT-PCR reads through MiXCR, listing each CDR3 protein once. This table has approximately 730,000 distinct CDR3 sequences, around 13% appearing once. Overall study results and limits: Few new T cells, the authors suggested, are recruited by each seasonal influenza vaccination.

This CDR3 is 17 amino acids long. Germline V gene sequence: CDR1 SEHNR, CDR2 FQNEAQ (reference sequence). The junction had 13 bases not matched to a gene; V was cut back by 1 base and J by 8 bases. This clonotype has a single count. Its antigen is not known. This receptor was taken from a man aged 50 or older who received an inactivated influenza vaccine. The input for sequencing was PBMCs from blood, taken 14 to 15 days before vaccination. The chain is built from TRBV7-9 and TRBJ2-1; TRBD1 matches 8 bases. CDR3 DNA: TGTGCCAGCAGCTTAGGTTCCTGGACAGGGTATGTCGATGAGCAGTTCTTC. Its protein is CASSLGSWTGYVDEQFF.